This T cell receptor beta chain emerged from a study of T cell responses to AZD1222 COVID-19 vaccine. General observations from the study: White British donors predominated, females outnumbered males, and clonal diversity was possibly underestimated.

Assay: immunoSEQ multiplex PCR; the TCRdb copy retains only in-frame clones and omits some. The table lists about 89,000 clones, approximately 90% of them singletons, with around 6% in the top ten. The germline CDR1 and CDR2 sequences are SGDLS and YYNGEE. This CDR3 spans 13 amino acids. Trimming pared 1 base from V and 4 bases from J, leaving 8 bases between. Worth noting for this clone: As yet, its antigen is unknown.

This TCR was sampled from an adult who received the AZD1222 COVID-19 vaccine. This material consisted of peripheral blood, taken 28 days after the second AZD1222 dose. The genes are TRBV9 and TRBJ1-1; tentative D call: TRBD1 (5 bases). CDR3: CASSVHGGTEAFF. As DNA, the CDR3 is TGTGCCAGCAGCGTACACGGGGGCACTGAAGCTTTCTTT.